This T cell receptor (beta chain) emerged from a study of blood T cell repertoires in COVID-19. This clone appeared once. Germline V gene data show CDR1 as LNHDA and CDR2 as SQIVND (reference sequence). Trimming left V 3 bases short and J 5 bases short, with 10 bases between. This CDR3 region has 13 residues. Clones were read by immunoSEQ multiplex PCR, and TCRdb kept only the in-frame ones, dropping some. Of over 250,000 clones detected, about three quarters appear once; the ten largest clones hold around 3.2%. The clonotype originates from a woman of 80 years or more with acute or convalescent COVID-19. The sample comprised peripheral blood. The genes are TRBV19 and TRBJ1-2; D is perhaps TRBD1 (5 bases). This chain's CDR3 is CASSIQGPYGYTF. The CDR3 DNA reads TGTGCCAGTAGTATCCAGGGCCCTTATGGCTACACCTTC.